This TCR beta chain was identified during a study of graft-versus-host responses after intestinal transplantation. The wider study: Transplant recipients had multivisceral, liver-intestinal, or isolated intestinal grafts. Anti-thymocyte globulin was used for induction in all recipients, who then took tacrolimus and steroids for 2 to 4 years.

Germline CDR1 SEHNR, CDR2 FQNEAQ (reference sequence). The CDR3 contains 15 residues. V lost 5 bases to trimming and J lost 2 bases, with 15 bases between them. Repertoires were generated with immunoSEQ multiplex PCR, while TCRdb's copy carries only in-frame clones and drops some. The profile covers approximately 60,000 clones, with 85% to 95% appearing a single time and about 1.8% taken by the ten largest. About this clone itself: Antigen unknown.

The chain couples TRBV7-9 to TRBJ2-5; unclear D gene. The sample here was unstimulated CD8+ T cells sorted from spleen or lymph node cells, taken before transplant. The source of this sequence is a human donor who was the organ donor for an intestinal transplant. The CDR3 DNA reads TGTGCCAGCAGCCCGAGAGGCCTGATACAAGAGACCCAGTACTTC. The encoded protein is CASSPRGLIQETQYF.